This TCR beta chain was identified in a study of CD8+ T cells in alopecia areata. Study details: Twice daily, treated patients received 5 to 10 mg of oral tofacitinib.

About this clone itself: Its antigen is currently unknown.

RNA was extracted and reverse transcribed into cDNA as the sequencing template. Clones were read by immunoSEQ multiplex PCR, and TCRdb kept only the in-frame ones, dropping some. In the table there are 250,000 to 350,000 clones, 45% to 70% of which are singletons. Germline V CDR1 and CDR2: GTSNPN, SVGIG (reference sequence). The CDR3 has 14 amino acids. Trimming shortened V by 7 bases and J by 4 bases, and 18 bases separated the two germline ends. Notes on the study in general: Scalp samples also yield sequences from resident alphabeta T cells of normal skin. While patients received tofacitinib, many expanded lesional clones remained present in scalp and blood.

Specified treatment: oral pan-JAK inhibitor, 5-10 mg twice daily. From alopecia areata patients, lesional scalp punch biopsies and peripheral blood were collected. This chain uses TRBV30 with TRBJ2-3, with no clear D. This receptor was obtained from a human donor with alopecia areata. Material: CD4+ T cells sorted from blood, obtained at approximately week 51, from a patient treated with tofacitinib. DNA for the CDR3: TGTGCCTTCACACCCACGCAGGTTGCAGATACGCAGTATTTT. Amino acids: CAFTPTQVADTQYF. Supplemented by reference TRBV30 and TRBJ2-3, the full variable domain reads SQTIHQWPATLVQPVGSPLSLECTVEGTSNPNLYWYRQAAGRGLQLLFYSVGIGQISSEVPQNLSASRPQDRQFILSSKKLLLSDSGFYLCAFTPTQVADTQYFGPGTRLTVL.